These 25 T cell receptor beta chains originate from one sample sequenced in a study of T cells in Graves' hyperthyroidism and ophthalmopathy. RNA transcripts gave rise to amplified TCR beta CDR3 regions. An initial round of RT-PCR targeting the TCR CDR3 relied on the HTBI primer set. TCRdb processed the multiplex PCR reads anew with MiXCR; each CDR3 protein has one entry. The sample has a few hundred thousand distinct CDR3 sequences, approximately 14% seen once. Sequenced material: blood. These receptors all stem from a woman aged 18 to 35 with Graves' hyperthyroidism that later progressed to Graves' ophthalmopathy.

This clonotype showed up many times. V gene TRBV30 combines with J gene TRBJ1-1, with TRBD1 identical over 9 bases. Per germline, CDR1 GTSNPN and CDR2 SVGIG (reference sequence). Trimming took 2 bases from V and 5 from J; bases not matched to a gene: 6. CDR3 length: 14 residues. As DNA, the CDR3 is TGTGCCTGGAGTTTCGACAGGGGGGGAACTGAAGCTTTCTTT. It codes for CAWSFDRGGTEAFF.

There are many counts of this clonotype. This chain links TRBV3-1 with TRBJ2-7; D perhaps matches TRBD1 (6 bases). Trimming left V 3 bases short and J 0 bases short, with 9 bases between. The CDR3 contains 14 residues. Germline V gene sequence: CDR1 LGHDT, CDR2 YNNKEL (reference sequence). The CDR3 here is CASSHRGSSYEQYF. CDR3 bases: TGTGCCAGCAGCCACAGGGGAAGCTCCTACGAGCAGTACTTC.

This clonotype was counted many times. CDR3 bases: TGTGCCAGCAGTTTATCTGTGGGGGGGTTTCCGGGCGAGCAGTACTTC. This translates into CASSLSVGGFPGEQYF. This chain uses TRBV28 with TRBJ2-7, with 7 bases identical to TRBD2. This CDR3 comprises 16 residues. V lost 1 base and J lost 6; bases outside the gene matches: 12. Germline lookup yields CDR1 MDHEN and CDR2 SYDVKM.

In its sample, this clonotype was seen many times. The rearrangement links TRBV20-1 to TRBJ2-7, with a possible D match to TRBD1 (7 bases). Germline-derived CDR1 and CDR2 are DFQATT and SNEGSKA (reference sequence). The germline V and J ends were trimmed by 3 bases and 6 bases, with 15 bases remaining between them. CDR3 size: 13 residues. The CDR3 here is CSARQGGSGEQYF. DNA of the CDR3: TGCAGTGCTAGGCAGGGGGGCAGCGGCGAGCAGTACTTC.

The CDR3 protein is CASIRGGSGEQFF. Written as DNA, the CDR3 is TGCGCCAGCATTCGGGGGGGGAGTGGTGAGCAGTTCTTC. The chain uses TRBV10-1 and TRBJ2-1; 8 nucleotides line up with TRBD2. The V gene end was trimmed by 7 bases and the J gene end by 9 bases; junction bases not matched to a gene: 8. The CDR3 consists of 13 residues. Germline loops: CDR1 WNHNN, CDR2 SYGVQD (reference sequence).

This clonotype has a handful of counts. The J gene is TRBJ2-1, the V gene TRBV20-1, with 14 bases identical to TRBD2. V lost 5 bases, J lost 8 bases, and 5 bases stayed unmatched. Germline values: CDR1 DFQATT, CDR2 SNEGSKA (reference sequence). The CDR3 is 14 amino acids. The DNA of the CDR3 is TGCAGTGCTCTGACTAGCGGGAGGGGGGATGAGCAGTTCTTC. This gives the protein CSALTSGRGDEQFF.

V gene TRBV6-2 or TRBV6-3 combines with J gene TRBJ2-1; no clear D gene. The germline V and J ends were trimmed by 7 bases and 4 bases, with 17 bases remaining between them. CDR1 and CDR2 from the germline V gene are MNHEY and SVGEGT. The CDR3 is 15 residues long. This CDR3 reads CASTLIPTTYNEQFF. The CDR3 DNA follows: TGTGCCAGCACCCTAATCCCCACTACTTACAATGAGCAGTTCTTC.

CDR3 coding DNA: TGTGCCAGCAGTGAAGCCTTCCTCGACAGGGTCCATGAGCAGTTCTTC. Its translation: CASSEAFLDRVHEQFF. V gene TRBV2 combines with J gene TRBJ2-1; 7 bases match TRBD1. Looked up from germline, CDR1 is SNHLY and CDR2 is FYNNEI. The CDR3 extends over 16 amino acids. With V trimmed by 0 bases and J by 8 bases, 10 bases remained unmatched.

This clonotype appeared many times. The gene calls are TRBV3-1 and TRBJ1-6; 11 positions match TRBD1. The CDR3 covers 16 residues. J gave up 7 bases and V 4 bases, and 6 bases lay outside the gene matches. Germline loops: CDR1 LGHDT, CDR2 YNNKEL (reference sequence). The CDR3 nucleotides read TGTGCCAGCAGCCCGCCCCGGACAGGGGGCAATTCACCCCTCCACTTT. Encoded protein: CASSPPRTGGNSPLHF.

This chain connects TRBV27 to TRBJ2-1; D unresolved. Trimming pared 2 bases from V and 2 bases from J, leaving 7 bases between. Germline CDR1 and CDR2: MNHEY and SMNVEV (reference sequence). The CDR3 loop spans 14 amino acids. CDR3 residues: CASSLRGTYNEQFF. The CDR3 DNA sequence: TGTGCCAGCAGTTTAAGAGGAACCTACAATGAGCAGTTCTTC.

This clonotype was picked up many times. The rearrangement links TRBV3-1 to TRBJ1-5, with D hard to call. The ends were cut back, 2 bases at V and 4 bases at J, with 6 bases in the middle. Germline assignment: CDR1 LGHDT and CDR2 YNNKEL (reference sequence). The CDR3 loop spans 13 amino acids. CDR3 sequence (DNA): TGTGCCAGCAGCCAACAGTCGAATCAGCCCCAGCATTTT. Residues: CASSQQSNQPQHF.

This clonotype showed up many times. The chain is built from TRBV28 and TRBJ2-1; perhaps TRBD2 as D (5 bases). CDR1 is MDHEN and CDR2 is SYDVKM in the germline V gene. The CDR3 sequence is 14 residues long. V shed 5 bases and J shed 12 bases, with 20 bases lying between them. CDR3 in DNA: TGTGCCAGCAGTCCGCTCCCAGGCCCTCGGGGGCAGTTCTTC. It yields the protein CASSPLPGPRGQFF. Drawing the rest from reference TRBV28 and TRBJ2-1, the complete variable domain is DVKVTQSSRYLVKRTGEKVFLECVQDMDHENMFWYRQDPGLGLRLIYFSYDVKMKEKGDIPEGYSVSREKKERFSLILESASTNQTSMYLCASSPLPGPRGQFFGPGTRLTVL.

This clonotype was counted at least ten times. V gene TRBV28 combines with J gene TRBJ1-1; 10 bases align to TRBD1. The CDR3 is made up of 14 amino acids. Germline trimming cut 6 bases from V and 5 bases from J; bases unmatched to any gene: 6. Germline lookup yields CDR1 MDHEN and CDR2 SYDVKM. In DNA, the CDR3 is TGTGCCAGCAGAACGACAGGGGGCAGGACTGAAGCTTTCTTT. It translates to CASRTTGGRTEAFF.

The V gene is TRBV4-1, the J gene TRBJ2-3, with D uncertain. Between the trimmed V and J ends, which lost 0 bases and 2 bases, there was a span of 9 bases. This CDR3 comprises 15 residues. From germline, CDR1 is MGHRA and CDR2 YSYEKL. CDR3 coding DNA: TGCGCCAGCAGCCAAGAAGAGCGATACACAGATACGCAGTATTTT. This sequence encodes CASSQEERYTDTQYF.

This clonotype was detected many times. The CDR3: CAISESGLALSYEQYF. Here the CDR3 DNA reads TGTGCCATCAGTGAATCGGGACTAGCCCTATCCTACGAGCAGTACTTC. The chain employs TRBV10-3 and TRBJ2-7; 9 bases map to TRBD2. CDR1 is ENHRY and CDR2 is SYGVKD in the germline V gene. CDR3 size: 16 residues. Unmatched junction bases numbered 7, after V lost 3 bases and J lost 1 base.

This clonotype was counted between two and nine times. The chain employs TRBV24-1 and TRBJ2-1, with 7 bases aligning to TRBD2. CDR3 length: 17 residues. From germline, CDR1 is KGHDR and CDR2 SFDVKD. V was clipped by 2 bases and J by 6 bases; unmatched bases: 12. The CDR3 coding sequence is TGTGCCACCAGTGATTCAACCCTAGGGGAGGGATCCAATGAGCAGTTCTTC. Translating gives CATSDSTLGEGSNEQFF.

This clonotype came up many times. This rearrangement joins TRBV6-2 or TRBV6-3 to TRBJ1-2, with 9 bases identical to TRBD1. The V segment lost 6 bases and the J segment 6 bases; nucleotides outside the gene matches: 8. CDR3 length: 14 residues. Germline-derived CDR1 and CDR2 are MNHEY and SVGEGT. The CDR3 region is CASRTQQGANGYTF. In DNA form, the CDR3 reads TGTGCCAGCAGGACTCAACAGGGGGCGAATGGCTACACCTTC.

This clonotype was found many times. The rearrangement links TRBV7-3 to TRBJ2-3; tentatively, D is TRBD2 (5 bases). This CDR3 contains 13 residues. V shed 6 bases and J shed 8 bases, with 15 bases lying between them. Germline-derived CDR1 and CDR2 are SGHTA and FQGTGA. CDR3 DNA: TGTGCCAGCAGGAAAAGAGACGGACTTACGCAGTATTTT. Amino acid sequence: CASRKRDGLTQYF. The whole variable domain, filled in from reference TRBV7-3 and TRBJ2-3, reads GAGVSQTPSNKVTEKGKYVELRCDPISGHTALYWYRQSLGQGPEFLIYFQGTGAADDSGLPNDRFFAVRPEGSVSTLKIQRTERGDSAVYLCASRKRDGLTQYFGPGTRLTVL.

This clonotype was seen many times. This rearrangement joins TRBV20-1 to TRBJ1-2; 10 bases fit TRBD1. CDR1 DFQATT and CDR2 SNEGSKA come from the germline V gene (reference sequence). The CDR3 runs 16 residues. V lost 2 bases, J lost 7 bases, and 13 bases stayed unmatched. The CDR3 spells CSARLDRGRPGTGYTF. The CDR3, as DNA: TGCAGTGCTAGACTTGACAGGGGGCGGCCCGGAACTGGCTACACCTTC.

This clonotype occurred a few times. The chain combines TRBV10-3 with TRBJ2-5; D is unclear. Germline-derived CDR1 and CDR2 are ENHRY and SYGVKD. V was pared by 0 bases and J by 2 bases, with 10 bases between. The CDR3 is 15 residues long. The CDR3, as DNA: TGTGCCATCAGTGAGTCTAAATTGATGCAAGAGACCCAGTACTTC. This translates into CAISESKLMQETQYF.

This rearrangement joins TRBV5-1 to TRBJ2-5; maybe TRBD1 (6 bases). Trimming cost V 0 bases and J 5 bases, with 14 bases left between them. Germline V gene data show CDR1 as SGHRS and CDR2 as YFSETQ. CDR3 length equals 15 residues. CDR3 protein: CASSLAGETRETQYF. CDR3 nucleotide sequence: TGCGCCAGCAGCTTGGCAGGGGAGACTCGGGAGACCCAGTACTTC.

This clonotype appeared a few times. This chain connects TRBV20-1 to TRBJ2-1; TRBD2 matches at 9 bases. The CDR3 totals 13 residues. V was clipped by 4 bases and J by 4 bases; unmatched bases: 2. CDR1 is DFQATT, CDR2 SNEGSKA, per germline (reference sequence). The CDR3 DNA follows: TGCAGTGCTAATCTAGCGGGGTACAATGAGCAGTTCTTC. Amino acids: CSANLAGYNEQFF.

The chain links TRBV3-1 to TRBJ2-5; D is unclear. CDR1 is LGHDT, CDR2 YNNKEL, per germline (reference sequence). This CDR3 spans 11 amino acids. V gave up 2 bases and J gave up 8 bases, with 6 bases separating them. CDR3 region: CASSQTNTQYF. DNA of the CDR3: TGTGCCAGCAGCCAAACCAATACCCAGTACTTC.

This clonotype was seen ten or more times. The chain has TRBV28 and TRBJ1-5; TRBD1 might be the D (5 bases). Germline values: CDR1 MDHEN, CDR2 SYDVKM. Trimming stripped 2 bases from V and 6 bases from J, with 14 bases between. The CDR3 spans 15 residues. The CDR3 is CASSLRGSVSQPQHF. In nucleotides, the CDR3 is TGTGCCAGCAGTTTAAGGGGTTCAGTCAGTCAGCCCCAGCATTTT.

The chain is built from TRBV6-1 and TRBJ2-3; TRBD2 matches at 8 bases. With 6 bases clipped from V and 11 bases from J, the junction kept 16 bases outside the gene matches. The length of the CDR3 is 15 residues. Germline loops: CDR1 MNHNS, CDR2 SASEGT. CDR3 in DNA: TGTGCCAGCAGCCAGCGTAGCGGGGCTCGCATAGGGCAGTATTTT. Translation: CASSQRSGARIGQYF.